This T cell receptor beta chain was captured in a study of blood T cells in healthy people across ages. Primers used in a second PCR of roughly 7 to 11 cycles were a sample-barcoded 5' primer and a J-beta primer mix. Every individual sample yielded 2.5 million or more paired-end reads (each containing CDR3). TCRdb ran MiXCR on the 5' RACE reads and lists one entry per CDR3 protein. The sample has 750,000 to 950,000 distinct CDR3 sequences, roughly 50% seen once. General study points: While age rose, TCR beta diversity per million T cells dropped in a roughly linear way.

The germline V and J ends were trimmed by 2 bases and 5 bases, with 9 bases remaining between them. Germline CDR1 DFQATT, CDR2 SNEGSKA (reference sequence). The CDR3 covers 12 residues. Concerning this clonotype: The antigen remains undetermined.

Donors each provided about 9.5 milliliters of peripheral blood. Sample: blood. The clonotype originates from an elderly man in good health. V is TRBV20-1 and J is TRBJ1-2; D may be TRBD1 (5 bases). The CDR3 coding sequence is TGCAGTGCTAGACCTCGGGGGTATGGCTACACCTTC. Its protein product is CSARPRGYGYTF.